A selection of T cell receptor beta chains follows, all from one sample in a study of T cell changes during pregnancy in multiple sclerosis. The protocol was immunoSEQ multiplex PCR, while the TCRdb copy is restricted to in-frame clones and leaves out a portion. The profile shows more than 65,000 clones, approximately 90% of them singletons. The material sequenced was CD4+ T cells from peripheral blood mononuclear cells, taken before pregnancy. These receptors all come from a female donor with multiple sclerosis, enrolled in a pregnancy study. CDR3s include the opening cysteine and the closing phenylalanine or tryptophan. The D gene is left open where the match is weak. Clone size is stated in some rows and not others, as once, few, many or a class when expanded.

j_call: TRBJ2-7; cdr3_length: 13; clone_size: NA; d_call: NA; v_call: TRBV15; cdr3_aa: CATSRDNSYEQYF; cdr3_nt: TGTGCCACCAGCAGGGACAACTCCTACGAGCAGTACTTC
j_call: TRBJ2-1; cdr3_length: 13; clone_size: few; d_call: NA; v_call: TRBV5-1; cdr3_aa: CASRDFSYNEQFF; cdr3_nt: TGCGCCAGCCGAGATTTCTCCTACAATGAGCAGTTCTTC
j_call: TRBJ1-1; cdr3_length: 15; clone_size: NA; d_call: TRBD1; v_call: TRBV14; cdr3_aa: CASSRRTGGNTEAFF; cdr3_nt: TGTGCCAGCAGCCGAAGAACAGGGGGCAACACTGAAGCTTTCTTT
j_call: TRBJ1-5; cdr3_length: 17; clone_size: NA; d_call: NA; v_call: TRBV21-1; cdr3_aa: CASSLTRQGISNQPQHF; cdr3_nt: TGTGCCAGCAGCCTAACCAGACAGGGAATATCGAATCAGCCCCAGCATTTT
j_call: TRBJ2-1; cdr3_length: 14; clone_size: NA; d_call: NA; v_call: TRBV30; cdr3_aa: CAWSVPEVYNEQFF; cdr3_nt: TGTGCCTGGAGTGTACCGGAGGTCTACAATGAGCAGTTCTTC
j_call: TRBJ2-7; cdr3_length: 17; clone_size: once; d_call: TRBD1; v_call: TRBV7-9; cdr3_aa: CASSLALGTGGMGEQYF; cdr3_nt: TGTGCCAGCAGCTTAGCGCTCGGGACAGGGGGCATGGGCGAGCAGTACTTC
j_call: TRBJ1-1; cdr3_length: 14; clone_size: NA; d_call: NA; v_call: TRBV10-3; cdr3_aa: CAIKGGYGVTEAFF; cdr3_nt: TGTGCCATCAAGGGAGGGTACGGGGTCACTGAAGCTTTCTTT
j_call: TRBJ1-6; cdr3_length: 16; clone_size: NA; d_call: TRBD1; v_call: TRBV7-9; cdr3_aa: CASSLEQGVGNSPLHF; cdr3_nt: TGTGCCAGCAGCTTAGAACAGGGGGTAGGAAATTCACCCCTCCACTTT
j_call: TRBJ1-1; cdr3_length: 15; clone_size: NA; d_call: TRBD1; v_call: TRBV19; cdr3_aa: CASSATGVGSTEAFF; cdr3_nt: TGTGCCAGTAGTGCGACAGGGGTAGGCTCCACTGAAGCTTTCTTT
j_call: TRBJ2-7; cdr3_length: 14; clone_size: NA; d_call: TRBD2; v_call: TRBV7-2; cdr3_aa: CASSLRLAGYEQYF; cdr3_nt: TGTGCCAGCAGCTTAAGACTAGCGGGCTACGAGCAGTACTTC
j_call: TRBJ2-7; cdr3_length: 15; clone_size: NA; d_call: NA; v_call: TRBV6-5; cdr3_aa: CASSYSTDSGYEQYF; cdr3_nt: TGTGCCAGCAGTTACTCGACGGACTCGGGCTACGAGCAGTACTTC